This T cell receptor (beta chain) is from a study of Ad26.COV2.S vaccination and SARS-CoV-2 variants. Treatment here: roughly 18 received Ad26.COV2.S at low or high dose, single or two shots; five or six received placebo; per-sample allocation not given. Samples were taken on day 63 after the first vaccine or placebo injection. CDR3 length: 15 residues. V was clipped by 8 bases and J by 1 base, with 17 bases between them. The germline CDR1 and CDR2 sequences are MDHEN and SYDVKM. The assay was immunoSEQ multiplex PCR, and TCRdb's table has in-frame clones only and misses some. The sample shows 330,000 or so clones, 85% to 90% of them seen only once.

The chain recombines TRBV28 with TRBJ2-5, with D tentatively TRBD1 (5 bases). The specimen comprised peripheral blood, sampled in a trial of Ad26.COV2.S vaccine versus placebo. This receptor was obtained from a person aged 18-60 years who received the Ad26.COV2.S COVID-19 vaccine or a placebo. CDR3 nucleotides: TGTGCCAGCGGCTGGGTCTGGGGCAGCCAAGAGACCCAGTACTTC. It translates to CASGWVWGSQETQYF.